This TCR beta chain was identified during a study of shared clonotypes between healthy human individuals. CDR1 ENHRY and CDR2 SYGVKD come from the germline V gene. The CDR3 totals 14 residues. Trimming pared 1 base from V and 2 bases from J, leaving 9 bases between. TCRdb's table, derived via immunoSEQ multiplex PCR, lists solely in-frame clones and lacks some. The table records some 1.5 million clones, approximately 97% of them present only once. This TCR came from a young man in good health. What was sequenced was naive CD4+ T cells sorted from blood. Subset denoted: CD45RA+ positively selected. The V gene is TRBV10-3, the J gene TRBJ2-7, with a tentative D call TRBD2 (6 bases). CDR3 sequence (DNA): TGTGCCATCAGTGAGTACGGGAGTACCTACGAGCAGTACTTC. Its protein is CAISEYGSTYEQYF.